Each of the 20 T cell receptor beta chains below was sequenced from the same sample in a study of neurological immune-mediated disorders. TCRdb independently ran MiXCR on the 5' RACE reads; one entry per CDR3 protein. The repertoire includes 40,000 to 60,000 distinct CDR3 sequences, about 3% of them detected once, and about 5.4% sits in the top ten. What was sequenced was PBMCs. Receptors were obtained from a man in his forties with multiple sclerosis.

This clonotype came up many times. V usage is TRBV27 and J usage is TRBJ1-2, with no clear D. Trimming removed 5 bases at V and 2 bases at J, with 15 bases between. This CDR3 contains 15 residues. The germline gives CDR1 MNHEY, CDR2 SMNVEV (reference sequence). The CDR3 protein is CASSPSVTGNYGYTF. The CDR3 region has the DNA TGTGCCAGCAGTCCCAGCGTGACGGGCAACTATGGCTACACCTTC.

This clonotype occurred many times. The chain uses TRBV27 and TRBJ2-5; 15 bases agree with TRBD2. Germline loops: CDR1 MNHEY, CDR2 SMNVEV (reference sequence). This CDR3 has 17 amino acids. Trimming cost V 1 base and J 2 bases; bases outside gene matches: 2. CDR3 sequence reads: CASSLLGTSGGQETQYF. The CDR3 DNA reads as TGTGCCAGCAGTTTATTAGGGACTAGCGGGGGGCAAGAGACCCAGTACTTC.

This clonotype was observed many times. The V call is TRBV7-2, the J call TRBJ2-1; D is unresolved. V was cut by 0 bases and J by 5 bases, with 11 bases left in between. The CDR3 contains 15 residues. CDR1 and CDR2 (germline): SGHTA, FQGNSA. The chain's CDR3 is CASSLAPSSHNEQFF. CDR3 nucleotide sequence: TGTGCCAGCAGCTTAGCCCCATCTTCTCACAATGAGCAGTTCTTC. The variable domain in full, completed from reference TRBV7-2 and TRBJ2-1, reads GAGVSQSPSNKVTEKGKDVELRCDPISGHTALYWYRQSLGQGLEFLIYFQGNSAPDKSGLPSDRFSAERTGGSVSTLTIQRTQQEDSAVYLCASSLAPSSHNEQFFGPGTRLTVL.

This clonotype was detected ten times or more. V usage is TRBV20-1 and J usage is TRBJ2-3; 8 bases map to TRBD1. The CDR3 is made up of 15 amino acids. V was clipped by 6 bases and J by 5 bases; unmatched bases: 13. Germline CDR1 DFQATT, CDR2 SNEGSKA (reference sequence). In DNA form, the CDR3 reads TGCAGTGCAAACCGGGACAGGTTGCGGGGAGATACGCAGTATTTT. Its protein product is CSANRDRLRGDTQYF.

In its sample, this clonotype was seen many times. This chain links TRBV5-1 with TRBJ2-3; 14 nucleotides align to TRBD2. CDR1 is SGHRS and CDR2 is YFSETQ in the germline V gene. Trimming cost V 3 bases and J 0 bases; bases outside gene matches: 9. This CDR3 region has 19 residues. The CDR3 DNA reads as TGCGCCAGCAGCTACCGCGGACTAGCGGGGGGTCGGAGCACAGATACGCAGTATTTT. Its protein is CASSYRGLAGGRSTDTQYF.

This clonotype was observed many times. The chain is built from TRBV3-1 and TRBJ2-2; D not certain. Trimming took 4 bases from V and 0 from J, leaving 12 bases between them. The CDR3 runs to 16 residues. In germline, CDR1 is LGHDT, CDR2 YNNKEL (reference sequence). CDR3 in DNA: TGTGCCAGCAGCCTGGGGAACTCGGCGAACACCGGGGAGCTGTTTTTT. Translated, it gives CASSLGNSANTGELFF.

This clonotype was recorded at least ten times. The genes are TRBV20-1 and TRBJ2-3, with D possibly TRBD1 on 6 matching bases. Germline CDR1 DFQATT, CDR2 SNEGSKA (reference sequence). The CDR3 loop spans 15 amino acids. V lost 0 bases and J lost 1, with 11 bases in between. CDR3 residues: CSARDGRQGTDTQYF. The DNA for the CDR3 is TGCAGTGCTAGAGATGGGCGACAGGGCACAGATACGCAGTATTTT.

This clonotype was seen ten or more times. The chain links TRBV5-5 to TRBJ2-5, with TRBD1 identical over 10 bases. The CDR3 covers 16 residues. V trimming: 0 bases; J trimming: 4 bases; junction bases outside the gene matches: 6. Per the germline V gene, CDR1 is SGHKS and CDR2 is YYEKEE (reference sequence). CDR3: CASSLEGQGIGETQYF. CDR3 coding DNA: TGTGCCAGCAGCTTGGAGGGACAGGGGATTGGAGAGACCCAGTACTTC.

This clonotype is termed medium-sized (0.01 to 0.1%). This chain joins TRBV20-1 and TRBJ2-5, with a tentative D call TRBD2 (5 bases). The CDR3 runs 14 residues. Germline CDR1 reads DFQATT; CDR2 reads SNEGSKA (reference sequence). Trimming took off 0 bases at V and 2 bases at J, with 10 bases between the two ends. CDR3 nucleotide sequence: TGCAGTGCTAGAGACCTACGGGGTCAAGAGACCCAGTACTTC. Translation: CSARDLRGQETQYF.

There are many counts of this clonotype. This chain links TRBV5-4 with TRBJ2-3; 10 nucleotides line up with TRBD1. This CDR3 region has 14 residues. Germline assignment: CDR1 SGHNT and CDR2 YYREEE (reference sequence). Trimming cost V 5 bases and J 5 bases; bases outside gene matches: 5. The CDR3 loop is CASRGQGRVDTQYF. The CDR3 DNA is TGTGCCAGCAGGGGACAGGGGAGAGTAGATACGCAGTATTTT. Filled out from reference TRBV5-4 and TRBJ2-3, the complete variable domain reads ETGVTQSPTHLIKTRGQQVTLRCSSQSGHNTVSWYQQALGQGPQFIFQYYREEENGRGNFPPRFSGLQFPNYSSELNVNALELDDSALYLCASRGQGRVDTQYFGPGTRLTVL.

This clonotype has ten or more counts. The chain recombines TRBV5-1 with TRBJ2-7; a weak D match, TRBD1 (9 bases). This CDR3 contains 17 residues. V dropped 4 bases and J dropped 3 bases, with 23 bases sitting between them. In germline, CDR1 is SGHRS, CDR2 YFSETQ. The CDR3 loop is CASSVSGTGKNVYEQYF. CDR3 in DNA: TGCGCCAGCAGCGTTAGCGGGACAGGGAAGAATGTCTACGAGCAGTACTTC.

This clonotype was observed a handful of times. Germline is not matched at one junction end, which may reflect a read error. The chain uses TRBV7-3 and TRBJ2-5, with D perhaps matching TRBD1 (5 bases). The CDR3 totals 13 residues. Germline CDR1 reads SGHTA; CDR2 reads FQGTGA. The CDR3 sequence: CVSSPREGETQYF. The CDR3 coding sequence is TGTGTCAGCAGCCCCAGGGAAGGAGAGACCCAGTACTTC.

At least ten counts were recorded for this clonotype. The V and J genes are TRBV5-5 and TRBJ2-2, with D perhaps matching TRBD1 (5 bases). Germline CDR1 SGHKS, CDR2 YYEKEE (reference sequence). Trimming took 1 base from V and 2 from J, leaving 9 bases between them. The CDR3 runs to 15 residues. The CDR3 region has the DNA TGTGCCAGCAGCTTGCAGGGTTTTAACACCGGGGAGCTGTTTTTT. This codes for CASSLQGFNTGELFF.

The V and J genes are TRBV5-6 and TRBJ1-6; D is ambiguous. The ends were cut back, 0 bases at V and 6 bases at J, with 10 bases in the middle. This CDR3 spans 15 amino acids. CDR1 is SGHDT and CDR2 is YYEEEE in the germline V gene. The CDR3 nucleotides read TGTGCCAGCAGCTTGGCGGCAGCAATTAATTCACCCCTCCACTTT. Its translation is CASSLAAAINSPLHF.

This clonotype was counted many times. This sequence joins TRBV3-1 and TRBJ2-3; 9 nucleotides align to TRBD2. CDR3 length equals 16 residues. CDR1 and CDR2 (germline): LGHDT, YNNKEL (reference sequence). Germline trimming cut 3 bases from V and 0 bases from J; bases unmatched to any gene: 4. CDR3 DNA: TGTGCCAGCAGCCAGTTAGCGGGGGCTAGCACAGATACGCAGTATTTT. As protein: CASSQLAGASTDTQYF.

This clonotype was counted at least ten times. This chain joins TRBV20-1 and TRBJ2-7, with TRBD2 matching over 11 bases. This CDR3 region has 15 residues. Trimming cost V 3 bases and J 1 base; bases outside gene matches: 5. CDR1 is DFQATT and CDR2 is SNEGSKA in the germline V gene (reference sequence). CDR3 DNA sequence: TGCAGTGCTAGGGTGGGACTAGCGGAATCCTACGAGCAGTACTTC. Its protein is CSARVGLAESYEQYF.

This clonotype was counted between two and nine times. Germline is not matched at one junction end, which may reflect a read error. The rearrangement links TRBV4-1 to TRBJ1-5; D is possibly TRBD1 (5 bases). This CDR3 has 15 residues. The germline V gene has CDR1 MGHRA and CDR2 YSYEKL. CDR3 amino acids: CASSPIQEGNQPQNF. The CDR3 DNA reads TGCGCCAGCAGCCCCATACAGGAGGGTAATCAGCCCCAGAATTTT.

Ten or more counts support this clonotype. The V and J genes are TRBV12-3 or TRBV12-4 and TRBJ1-6; D uncertain. This CDR3 comprises 12 residues. V was shortened by 8 bases and J by 7 bases, with 9 bases between the two germline ends. The CDR3, as DNA: TGTGCCAGCGGACCTGGAAATTCACCCCTCCACTTT. The encoded protein is CASGPGNSPLHF.

This clonotype was counted ten times or more. The chain recombines TRBV6-5 with TRBJ1-4; 7 nucleotides agree with TRBD1. Germline loops: CDR1 MNHEY, CDR2 SVGAGI. The ends lost 6 bases at V and 3 bases at J; junction bases unmatched: 4. CDR3 length: 14 amino acids. This CDR3 reads CASRSQGSNEKLFF. In DNA, the CDR3 is TGTGCCAGCAGATCACAGGGGTCTAATGAAAAACTGTTTTTT.

This clonotype was recorded many times. At one boundary the junction diverges from the germline segment, which might be a read error. This sequence joins TRBV12-3 or TRBV12-4 and TRBJ2-1; 8 nucleotides agree with TRBD2. The CDR3 totals 13 residues. The DNA for the CDR3 is TGTGCCAGCAGTTTGGCCCAGGGACTAGAGCAATTCTTC. This translates into CASSLAQGLEQFF.